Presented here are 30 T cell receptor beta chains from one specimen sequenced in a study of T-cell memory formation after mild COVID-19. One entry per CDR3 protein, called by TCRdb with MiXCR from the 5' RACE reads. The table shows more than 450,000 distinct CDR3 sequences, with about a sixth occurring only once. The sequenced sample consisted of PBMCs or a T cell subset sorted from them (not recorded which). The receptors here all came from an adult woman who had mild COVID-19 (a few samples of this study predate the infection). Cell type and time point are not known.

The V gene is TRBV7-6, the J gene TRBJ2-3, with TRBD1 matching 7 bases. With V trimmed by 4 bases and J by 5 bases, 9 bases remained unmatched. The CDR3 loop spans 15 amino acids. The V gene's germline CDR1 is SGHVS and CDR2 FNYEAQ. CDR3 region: CASSSGTARVDTQYF. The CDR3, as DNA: TGTGCCAGCAGCTCCGGGACAGCCCGTGTAGATACGCAGTATTTT. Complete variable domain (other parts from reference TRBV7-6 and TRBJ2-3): GAGVSQSPRYKVTKRGQDVALRCDPISGHVSLYWYRQALGQGPEFLTYFNYEAQQDKSGLPNDRFSAERPEGSISTLTIQRTEQRDSAMYRCASSSGTARVDTQYFGPGTRLTVL.

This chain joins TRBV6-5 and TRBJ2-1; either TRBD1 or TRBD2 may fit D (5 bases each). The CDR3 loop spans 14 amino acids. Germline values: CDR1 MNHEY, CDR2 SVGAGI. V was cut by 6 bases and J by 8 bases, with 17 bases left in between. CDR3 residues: CASRGPRVRDEQFF. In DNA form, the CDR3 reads TGTGCCAGCAGGGGACCCAGGGTGCGGGATGAGCAGTTCTTC.

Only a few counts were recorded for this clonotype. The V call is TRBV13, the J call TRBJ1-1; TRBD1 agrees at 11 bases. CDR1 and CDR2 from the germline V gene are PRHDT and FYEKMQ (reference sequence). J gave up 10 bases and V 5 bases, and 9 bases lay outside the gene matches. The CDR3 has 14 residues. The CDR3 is CASSPRTGGSVAFF. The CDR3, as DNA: TGTGCCAGCAGCCCCCGGACAGGGGGCTCGGTAGCTTTCTTT.

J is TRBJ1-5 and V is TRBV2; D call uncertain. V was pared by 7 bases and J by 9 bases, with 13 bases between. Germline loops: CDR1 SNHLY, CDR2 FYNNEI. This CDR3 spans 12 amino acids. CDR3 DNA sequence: TGTGCCAGCACGACCTCCAAGGGGCCCCAGCATTTT. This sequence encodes CASTTSKGPQHF. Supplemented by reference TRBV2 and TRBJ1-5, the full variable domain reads EPEVTQTPSHQVTQMGQEVILRCVPISNHLYFYWYRQILGQKVEFLVSFYNNEISEKSEIFDDQFSVERPDGSNFTLKIRSTKLEDSAMYFCASTTSKGPQHFGDGTRLSIL.

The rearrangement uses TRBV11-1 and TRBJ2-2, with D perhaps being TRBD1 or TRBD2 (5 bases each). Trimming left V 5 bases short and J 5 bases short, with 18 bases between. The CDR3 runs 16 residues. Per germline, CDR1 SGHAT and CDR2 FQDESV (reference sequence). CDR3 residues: CASSPPSRGETGELFF. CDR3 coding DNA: TGTGCCAGCAGCCCCCCTTCTAGAGGGGAGACCGGGGAGCTGTTTTTT.

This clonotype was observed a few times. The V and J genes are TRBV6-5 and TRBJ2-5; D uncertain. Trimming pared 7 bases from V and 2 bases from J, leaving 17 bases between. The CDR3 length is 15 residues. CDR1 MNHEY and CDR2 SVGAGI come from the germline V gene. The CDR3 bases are TGTGCCAGCACTGACACCCGGGCTAGACAAGAGACCCAGTACTTC. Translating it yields CASTDTRARQETQYF.

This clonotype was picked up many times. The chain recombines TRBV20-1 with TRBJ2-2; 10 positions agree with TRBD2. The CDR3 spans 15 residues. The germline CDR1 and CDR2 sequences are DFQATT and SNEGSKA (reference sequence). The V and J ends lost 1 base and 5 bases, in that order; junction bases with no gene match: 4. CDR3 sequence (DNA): TGCAGTGCTAGAGCTAGCGGGGGAGGGACCGGGGAGCTGTTTTTT. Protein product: CSARASGGGTGELFF.

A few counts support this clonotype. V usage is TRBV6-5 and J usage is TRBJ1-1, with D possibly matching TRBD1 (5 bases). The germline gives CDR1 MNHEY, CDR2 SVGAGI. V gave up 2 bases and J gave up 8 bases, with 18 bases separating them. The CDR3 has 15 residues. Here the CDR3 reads CASSYAGTLATEAFF. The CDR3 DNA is TGTGCCAGCAGTTACGCGGGGACCCTAGCAACGGAAGCTTTCTTT.

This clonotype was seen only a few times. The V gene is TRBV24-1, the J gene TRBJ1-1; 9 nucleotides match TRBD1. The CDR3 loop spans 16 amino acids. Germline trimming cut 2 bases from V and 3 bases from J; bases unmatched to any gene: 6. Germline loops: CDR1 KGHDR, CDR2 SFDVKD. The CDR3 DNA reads TGTGCCACCAGTGATTCCAGGGACAGGGTGTACACTGAAGCTTTCTTT. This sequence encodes CATSDSRDRVYTEAFF.

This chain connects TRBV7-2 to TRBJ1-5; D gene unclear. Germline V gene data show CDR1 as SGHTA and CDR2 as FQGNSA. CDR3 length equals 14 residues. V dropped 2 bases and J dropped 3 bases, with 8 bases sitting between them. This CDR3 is CASSLSPANQPQHF. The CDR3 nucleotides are TGTGCCAGCAGCTTATCGCCCGCCAATCAGCCCCAGCATTTT.

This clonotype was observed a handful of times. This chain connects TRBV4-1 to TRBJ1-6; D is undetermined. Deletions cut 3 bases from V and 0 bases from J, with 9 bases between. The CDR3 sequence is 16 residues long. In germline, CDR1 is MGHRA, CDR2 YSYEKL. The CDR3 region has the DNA TGCGCCAGCAGCCACCTACAGAGCTCCTATAATTCACCCCTCCACTTT. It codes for CASSHLQSSYNSPLHF.

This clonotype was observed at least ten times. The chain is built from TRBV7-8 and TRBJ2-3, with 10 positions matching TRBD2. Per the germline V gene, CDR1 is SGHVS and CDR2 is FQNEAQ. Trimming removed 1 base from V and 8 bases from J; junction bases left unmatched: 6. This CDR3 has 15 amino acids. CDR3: CASSLGAGGPLTQYF. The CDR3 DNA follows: TGTGCCAGCAGCTTAGGAGCGGGAGGGCCACTTACGCAGTATTTT. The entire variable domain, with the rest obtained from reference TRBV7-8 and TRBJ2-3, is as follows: GAGVSQSPRYKVAKRGQDVALRCDPISGHVSLFWYQQALGQGPEFLTYFQNEAQLDKSGLPSDRFFAERPEGSVSTLKIQRTQQEDSAVYLCASSLGAGGPLTQYFGPGTRLTVL.

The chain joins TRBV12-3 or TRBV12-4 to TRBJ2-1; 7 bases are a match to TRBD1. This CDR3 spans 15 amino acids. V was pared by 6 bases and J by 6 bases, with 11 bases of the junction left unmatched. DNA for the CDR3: TGTGCCAGCAGCCATCCGGGACAGCCGATCAATGAGCAGTTCTTC. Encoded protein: CASSHPGQPINEQFF.

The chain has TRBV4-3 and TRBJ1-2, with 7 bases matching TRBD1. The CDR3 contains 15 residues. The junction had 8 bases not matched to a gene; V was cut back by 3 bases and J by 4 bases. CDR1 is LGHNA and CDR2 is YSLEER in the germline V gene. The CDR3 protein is CASSHRTGSPYGYTF. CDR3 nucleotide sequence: TGCGCCAGCAGCCATCGGACAGGAAGCCCCTATGGCTACACCTTC.

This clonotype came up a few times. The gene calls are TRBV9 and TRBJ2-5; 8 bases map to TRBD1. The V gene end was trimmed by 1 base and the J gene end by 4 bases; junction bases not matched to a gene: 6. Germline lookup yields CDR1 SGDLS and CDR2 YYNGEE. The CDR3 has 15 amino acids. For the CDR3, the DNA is TGTGCCAGCAGCGTACTAGGACAGGGCCTAGAGACCCAGTACTTC. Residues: CASSVLGQGLETQYF.

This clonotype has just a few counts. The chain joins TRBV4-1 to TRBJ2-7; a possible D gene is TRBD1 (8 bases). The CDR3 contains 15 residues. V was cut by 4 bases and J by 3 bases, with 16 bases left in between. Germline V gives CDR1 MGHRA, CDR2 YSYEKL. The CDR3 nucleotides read TGCGCCAGCAGCCGCTCGACAGGGGAGGGCTACGAGCAGTACTTC. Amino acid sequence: CASSRSTGEGYEQYF.

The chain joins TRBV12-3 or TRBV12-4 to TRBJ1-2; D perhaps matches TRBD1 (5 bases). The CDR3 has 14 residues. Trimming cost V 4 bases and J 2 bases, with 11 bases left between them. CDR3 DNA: TGTGCCAGCAGTTGGCGAAGACAGAACTATGGCTACACCTTC. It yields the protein CASSWRRQNYGYTF.

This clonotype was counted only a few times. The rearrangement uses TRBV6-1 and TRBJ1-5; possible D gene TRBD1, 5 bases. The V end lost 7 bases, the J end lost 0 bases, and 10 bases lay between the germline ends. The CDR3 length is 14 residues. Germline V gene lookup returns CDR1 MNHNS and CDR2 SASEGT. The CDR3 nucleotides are TGTGCCAGCACTGGACACTTTAGCAATCAGCCCCAGCATTTT. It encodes CASTGHFSNQPQHF.

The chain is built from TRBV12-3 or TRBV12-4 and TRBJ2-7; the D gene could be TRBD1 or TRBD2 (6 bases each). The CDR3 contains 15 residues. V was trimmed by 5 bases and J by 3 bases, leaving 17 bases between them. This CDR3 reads CASSPFGGPIYEQYF. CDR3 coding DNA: TGTGCCAGCAGTCCCTTTGGGGGGCCGATCTACGAGCAGTACTTC.

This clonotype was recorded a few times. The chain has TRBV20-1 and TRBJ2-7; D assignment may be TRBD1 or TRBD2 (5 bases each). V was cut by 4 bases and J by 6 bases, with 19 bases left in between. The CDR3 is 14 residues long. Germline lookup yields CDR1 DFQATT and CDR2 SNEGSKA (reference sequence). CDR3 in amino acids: CSATGPWESGEQYF. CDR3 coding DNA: TGCAGTGCTACGGGACCCTGGGAGAGCGGCGAGCAGTACTTC.

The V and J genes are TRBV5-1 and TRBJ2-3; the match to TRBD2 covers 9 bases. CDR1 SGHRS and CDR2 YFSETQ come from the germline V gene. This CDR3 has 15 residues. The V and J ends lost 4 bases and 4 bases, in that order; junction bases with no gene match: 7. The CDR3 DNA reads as TGCGCCAGCAGCGTCTTAGCGGGAGTCGCAGATACGCAGTATTTT. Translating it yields CASSVLAGVADTQYF.

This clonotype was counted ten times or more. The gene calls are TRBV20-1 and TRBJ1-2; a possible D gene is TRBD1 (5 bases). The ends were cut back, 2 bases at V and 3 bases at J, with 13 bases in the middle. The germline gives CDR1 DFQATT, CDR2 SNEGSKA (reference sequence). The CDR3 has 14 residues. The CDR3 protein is CSARYKGYDYGYTF. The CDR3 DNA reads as TGCAGTGCTAGATACAAGGGGTACGACTATGGCTACACCTTC.

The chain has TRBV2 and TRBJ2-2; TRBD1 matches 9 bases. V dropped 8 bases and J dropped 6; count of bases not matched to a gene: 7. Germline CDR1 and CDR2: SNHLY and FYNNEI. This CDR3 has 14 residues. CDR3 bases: TGTGCCAGCCGGACAGGGGTTTTGTCCGGGGAGCTGTTTTTT. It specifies CASRTGVLSGELFF.

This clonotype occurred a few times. The CDR3: CASSPPGTSRSSYEQYF. The DNA for the CDR3 is TGTGCCAGCAGCCCCCCCGGGACTAGCCGTAGTTCCTACGAGCAGTACTTC. The rearrangement links TRBV3-1 to TRBJ2-7; 9 positions match TRBD2. The J segment lost 1 base and the V segment lost 4 bases, leaving 11 bases of the junction unmatched. Germline V lookup: CDR1 LGHDT, CDR2 YNNKEL (reference sequence). The CDR3 contains 17 residues.

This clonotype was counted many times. The CDR3 is CATQDGLNTEAFF. As DNA, the CDR3 is TGCGCCACCCAGGACGGTCTGAACACTGAAGCTTTCTTT. The chain carries TRBV5-1 and TRBJ1-1; D is uncertain. V lost 9 bases and J 0 bases, leaving 12 bases between the germline ends. There are 13 residues in the CDR3. Germline-derived CDR1 and CDR2 are SGHRS and YFSETQ.

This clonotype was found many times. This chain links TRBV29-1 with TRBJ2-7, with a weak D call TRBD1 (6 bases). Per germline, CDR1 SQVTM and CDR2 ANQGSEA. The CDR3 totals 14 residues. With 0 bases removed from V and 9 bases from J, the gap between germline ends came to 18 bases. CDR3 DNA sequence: TGCAGCGTTGAAGAAGAACAGGGTACCCTGAGGCAGTACTTC. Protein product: CSVEEEQGTLRQYF.

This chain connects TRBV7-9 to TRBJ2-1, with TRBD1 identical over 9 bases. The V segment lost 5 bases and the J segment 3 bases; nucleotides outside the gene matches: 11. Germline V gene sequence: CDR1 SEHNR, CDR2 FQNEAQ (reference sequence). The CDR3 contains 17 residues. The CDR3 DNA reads TGTGCCAGCAGCGAACTCCGGGACAGGGCCCTCTACAATGAGCAGTTCTTC. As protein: CASSELRDRALYNEQFF.

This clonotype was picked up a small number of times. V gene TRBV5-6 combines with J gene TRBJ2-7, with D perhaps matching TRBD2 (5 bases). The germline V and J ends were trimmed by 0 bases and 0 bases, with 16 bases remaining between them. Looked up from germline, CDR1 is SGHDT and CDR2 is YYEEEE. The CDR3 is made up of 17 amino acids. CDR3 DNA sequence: TGTGCCAGCAGCTTGGGGCCCGTAGCGAGGAGCTCCTACGAGCAGTACTTC. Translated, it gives CASSLGPVARSSYEQYF.

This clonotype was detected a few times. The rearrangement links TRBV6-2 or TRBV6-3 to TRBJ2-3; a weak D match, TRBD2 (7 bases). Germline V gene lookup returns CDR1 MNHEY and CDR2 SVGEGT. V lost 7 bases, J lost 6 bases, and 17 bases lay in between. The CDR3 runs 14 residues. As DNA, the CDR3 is TGTGCCAGCAACCGGGGGGCCCGCTTGGATACGCAGTATTTT. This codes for CASNRGARLDTQYF.

The CDR3 sequence: CASVQGGKNEQFF. DNA for the CDR3: TGTGCCAGCGTTCAGGGCGGTAAAAATGAGCAGTTCTTC. The J gene is TRBJ2-1, the V gene TRBV6-2 or TRBV6-3; D perhaps matches TRBD1 (5 bases). The CDR3 contains 13 residues. Deletions cut 8 bases from V and 7 bases from J, with 15 bases between. Germline V lookup: CDR1 MNHEY, CDR2 SVGEGT.